This TCR beta chain was captured by sequencing in a study of T cell responses to AZD1222 COVID-19 vaccine. Study-level findings and limits: Donors were largely white British and mainly female; clonal diversity was possibly underestimated.

A remark on this clone: Antigen specificity is unknown.

V lost 5 bases and J lost 4, with 7 bases in between. CDR3 length: 12 residues. Germline CDR1 and CDR2: LGHDT and YNNKEL (reference sequence). Some clones are missing from TCRdb's copy, which holds only in-frame ones; the method was immunoSEQ multiplex PCR. The table records some 130,000 clones, about 93% of them present only once. V gene TRBV3-1 (or the pseudogene TRBV3-2) combines with J gene TRBJ2-3; D gene unclear. The TCR was taken from an adult who received the AZD1222 COVID-19 vaccine. Sequenced here: peripheral blood, sampled 28 days after the second AZD1222 dose. The DNA for the CDR3 is TGTGCCAGCAGCGGGCTCGCAGATACGCAGTATTTT. Its translation is CASSGLADTQYF.